These 24 T cell receptor beta chains were all obtained from the same sample, sequenced in a study of cytomegalovirus exposure and HLA in healthy donors. The PCR had 60 Vbeta and 13 Jbeta primers. Sequencing used immunoSEQ multiplex PCR; TCRdb keeps in-frame clones, though not all of them. The sample has 100,000 to 150,000 clones; around 77% are singletons. Sequencing input: PBMCs. These receptor sequences come from a human donor in good health.

This rearrangement joins TRBV13 to TRBJ1-3; 8 bases align to TRBD1. Germline-derived CDR1 and CDR2 are PRHDT and FYEKMQ (reference sequence). Germline trimming cut 5 bases from V and 9 bases from J; bases unmatched to any gene: 9. The CDR3 extends over 14 amino acids. CDR3 coding DNA: TGTGCCAGCAGCCGGGACAGGAGGGACGGCACCATATATTTT. Translation: CASSRDRRDGTIYF.

CDR3 coding DNA: TGTGCCAGCACCTTACAGGGGGCGCAAGGCCATGAGCAGTTCTTC. Its protein product is CASTLQGAQGHEQFF. This chain uses TRBV28 with TRBJ2-1, with 9 bases aligning to TRBD1. With V trimmed by 7 bases and J by 8 bases, 12 bases remained unmatched. The CDR3 runs 15 residues. CDR1 MDHEN and CDR2 SYDVKM come from the germline V gene.

The V and J genes are TRBV6-6 and TRBJ2-5, with D unclear. Germline V lookup: CDR1 MNHNY, CDR2 SVGAGI (reference sequence). The CDR3 extends over 15 amino acids. V lost 6 bases and J 1 base, leaving 15 bases between the germline ends. In DNA, the CDR3 is TGTGCCAGCAGCTTTGTTTCTGGAGTCCAAGAGACCCAGTACTTC. As protein: CASSFVSGVQETQYF.

CDR3 sequence reads: CASSGTGLNTGELFF. The CDR3 DNA reads as TGTGCCAGCAGTGGGACAGGGCTCAATACCGGGGAGCTGTTTTTT. V is TRBV2 and J is TRBJ2-2; 8 nucleotides match TRBD1. The germline CDR1 and CDR2 sequences are SNHLY and FYNNEI. V dropped 4 bases and J dropped 5; count of bases not matched to a gene: 6. CDR3 length: 15 residues.

This clone has just one count. Other DNA sequences in the same sample also yield this CDR3. The chain couples TRBV5-1 to TRBJ2-3; TRBD1 agrees at 7 bases. CDR3 size: 18 residues. Losses at the gene ends were 3 bases for V and 3 bases for J; bases not matched to a gene: 16. In germline, CDR1 is SGHRS, CDR2 YFSETQ. CDR3 DNA sequence: TGCGCCAGCAGCTACAGATCAGTTAGACAGGGATTGACAGATACGCAGTATTTT. It is translated as CASSYRSVRQGLTDTQYF.

The V call is TRBV4-1, the J call TRBJ2-1; D call uncertain. The V gene's germline CDR1 is MGHRA and CDR2 YSYEKL. The V end lost 1 base, the J end lost 7 bases, and 2 bases lay between the germline ends. The CDR3 is made up of 11 amino acids. CDR3 coding DNA: TGCGCCAGCAGCCAAGCAAATGAGCAGTTCTTC. Protein product: CASSQANEQFF.

The rearrangement links TRBV5-6 to TRBJ2-2; 9 nucleotides agree with TRBD1. Germline V gene data show CDR1 as SGHDT and CDR2 as YYEEEE. The junction had 2 bases not matched to a gene; V was cut back by 2 bases and J by 0 bases. This CDR3 contains 16 residues. The CDR3: CASSLTGGTNTGELFF. The CDR3 DNA reads as TGTGCCAGCAGCTTAACAGGGGGCACGAACACCGGGGAGCTGTTTTTT.

This chain uses TRBV6-6 with TRBJ2-3; 9 nucleotides align to TRBD2. Trimming took 9 bases from V and 4 from J; bases not matched to a gene: 8. Germline V gene data show CDR1 as MNHNY and CDR2 as SVGAGI (reference sequence). The CDR3 runs to 14 residues. Written as DNA, the CDR3 is TGTGCCAGTTGCGCAGCGGGAGGTGCAGATACGCAGTATTTT. It yields the protein CASCAAGGADTQYF.

The rearrangement uses TRBV28 and TRBJ2-7, with 11 bases fitting TRBD1. CDR1 and CDR2 (germline): MDHEN, SYDVKM. V was pared by 7 bases and J by 3 bases, with 5 bases of the junction left unmatched. The CDR3 runs to 14 residues. This CDR3 is CASTRTGGLYEQYF. As DNA, the CDR3 is TGTGCCAGCACCCGGACAGGGGGCCTCTACGAGCAGTACTTC.

The chain links TRBV9 to TRBJ1-3; 7 nucleotides agree with TRBD1. The germline V gene encodes CDR1 SGDLS and CDR2 YYNGEE. The trim removed 2 bases at V and 0 bases at J, leaving 8 bases unmatched. CDR3 length: 17 residues. CDR3 sequence (DNA): TGTGCCAGCAGCGTGGGACAGACCCTCAACTCTGGAAACACCATATATTTT. Protein sequence: CASSVGQTLNSGNTIYF. Looking up the rest from reference TRBV9 and TRBJ1-3 gives the full variable domain: DSGVTQTPKHLITATGQRVTLRCSPRSGDLSVYWYQQSLDQGLQFLIQYYNGEERAKGNILERFSAQQFPDLHSELNLSSLELGDSALYFCASSVGQTLNSGNTIYFGEGSWLTVV.

The chain couples TRBV5-1 to TRBJ2-1; 8 bases are shared with TRBD2. V trimming: 0 bases; J trimming: 9 bases; junction bases outside the gene matches: 11. Germline V lookup: CDR1 SGHRS, CDR2 YFSETQ. This CDR3 comprises 16 residues. The CDR3 loop is CASSLEARSRGGEQFF. In DNA, the CDR3 is TGCGCCAGCAGCTTGGAGGCGCGGAGCCGGGGGGGTGAGCAGTTCTTC.

J is TRBJ1-1 and V is TRBV19, with a tentative D call TRBD1 (5 bases). CDR1 and CDR2 from the germline V gene are LNHDA and SQIVND (reference sequence). The CDR3 has 13 amino acids. The V end was cut by 4 bases, the J end by 4 bases, with 10 bases between. The CDR3: CASSSQGRTEAFF. The CDR3 DNA reads as TGTGCCAGTAGTAGTCAGGGCCGCACTGAAGCTTTCTTT. The full variable domain, rest sourced from reference TRBV19 and TRBJ1-1, is DGGITQSPKYLFRKEGQNVTLSCEQNLNHDAMYWYRQDPGQGLRLIYYSQIVNDFQKGDIAEGYSVSREKKESFPLTVTSAQKNPTAFYLCASSSQGRTEAFFGQGTRLTVV.

The chain joins TRBV7-9 to TRBJ2-7, with a possible D match to TRBD2 (5 bases). Germline values: CDR1 SEHNR, CDR2 FQNEAQ (reference sequence). CDR3 length: 17 amino acids. Trimming pared 3 bases from V and 0 bases from J, leaving 18 bases between. CDR3 coding DNA: TGTGCCAGCAGCTTTATGAGGGAGCAGGCCCGCTCCTACGAGCAGTACTTC. It yields the protein CASSFMREQARSYEQYF.

This rearrangement joins TRBV18 to TRBJ2-7; D gene uncertain. The CDR3 has 13 amino acids. Trimming left V 3 bases short and J 0 bases short, with 6 bases between. Germline CDR1 KGHSH, CDR2 LQKENI. CDR3 sequence: CASSPMSSYEQYF. DNA for the CDR3: TGTGCCAGCTCACCGATGAGCTCCTACGAGCAGTACTTC. The full variable domain, its missing parts supplied by reference TRBV18 and TRBJ2-7, is NAGVMQNPRHLVRRRGQEARLRCSPMKGHSHVYWYRQLPEEGLKFMVYLQKENIIDESGMPKERFSAEFPKEGPSILRIQQVVRGDSAAYFCASSPMSSYEQYFGPGTRLTVT.

CDR3 sequence reads: CASSLFGQGAPSNQPQHF. CDR3 bases: TGTGCCAGCAGTTTATTTGGGCAGGGGGCGCCTAGCAATCAGCCCCAGCATTTT. V is TRBV28 and J is TRBJ1-5, with 8 bases lining up with TRBD1. CDR3 length: 18 amino acids. Germline CDR1 is MDHEN and CDR2 is SYDVKM. V trimming: 1 base; J trimming: 0 bases; junction bases outside the gene matches: 8.

This clone has ten or more counts. V and J are TRBV25-1 and TRBJ1-1; 8 positions match TRBD1. There are 17 residues in the CDR3. V was clipped by 3 bases and J by 0 bases; unmatched bases: 9. The germline CDR1 and CDR2 sequences are MGHDK and SYGVNS. CDR3 residues: CASSDITSGGLNTEAFF. As DNA, the CDR3 is TGTGCCAGCAGTGACATAACTTCAGGGGGCTTGAACACTGAAGCTTTCTTT.

This sequence joins TRBV20-1 and TRBJ2-7; a weak D match, TRBD1 (6 bases). With 5 bases removed from V and 3 bases from J, the gap between germline ends came to 8 bases. This CDR3 region has 11 residues. Germline V gene lookup returns CDR1 DFQATT and CDR2 SNEGSKA (reference sequence). The CDR3 bases are TGCAGTGCTCGGGACAACTACGAGCAGTACTTC. Translating it yields CSARDNYEQYF.

V usage is TRBV11-1 and J usage is TRBJ2-1, with 7 bases that match TRBD2. Germline CDR1 reads SGHAT; CDR2 reads FQDESV (reference sequence). This CDR3 region has 14 residues. V lost 0 bases, J lost 4 bases, and 0 bases stayed unmatched. CDR3 nucleotide sequence: TGTGCCAGCAGCTTAGCGGGAGGGTACAATGAGCAGTTCTTC. Translating gives CASSLAGGYNEQFF.

There are a few counts of this clone. CDR3 coding DNA: TGTGCCAGCAGCCCCCAGGGGGTCAGGGAGGGCTACACCTTC. Protein sequence: CASSPQGVREGYTF. The chain uses TRBV7-2 and TRBJ1-2; 7 bases are a match to TRBD1. The germline V gene has CDR1 SGHTA and CDR2 FQGNSA. Trimming removed 5 bases from V and 8 bases from J; junction bases left unmatched: 11. The CDR3 is 14 amino acids.

V gene TRBV2 combines with J gene TRBJ2-5; TRBD2 agrees at 7 bases. Unmatched junction bases numbered 10, after V lost 6 bases and J lost 3 bases. The CDR3 totals 15 residues. CDR1 is SNHLY, CDR2 FYNNEI, per germline. The CDR3 DNA sequence: TGTGCCAGCAGCCCACCGGGGGGAAGAGAAGAGACCCAGTACTTC. This encodes CASSPPGGREETQYF. The whole variable domain, remainder taken from reference TRBV2 and TRBJ2-5, is EPEVTQTPSHQVTQMGQEVILRCVPISNHLYFYWYRQILGQKVEFLVSFYNNEISEKSEIFDDQFSVERPDGSNFTLKIRSTKLEDSAMYFCASSPPGGREETQYFGPGTRLLVL.

This clone appeared a few times. This chain uses TRBV2 with TRBJ1-4; 11 bases match TRBD1. Looked up from germline, CDR1 is SNHLY and CDR2 is FYNNEI. This CDR3 is built from 15 residues. The J segment lost 7 bases and the V segment lost 5 bases, leaving 6 bases of the junction unmatched. For the CDR3, the DNA is TGTGCCAGCAGTCTCTGGACAGGGGGCGGTGAAAAACTGTTTTTT. Translation gives CASSLWTGGGEKLFF.

The chain links TRBV28 to TRBJ2-5; D might be TRBD1 (5 bases). CDR3 size: 13 residues. From germline, CDR1 is MDHEN and CDR2 SYDVKM. The ends were cut back, 5 bases at V and 5 bases at J, with 12 bases in the middle. The CDR3 DNA reads as TGTGCCAGCAGTGTTAACAGGTTGGAGACCCAGTACTTC. This encodes CASSVNRLETQYF.

This clone has a handful of counts. This chain uses TRBV28 with TRBJ2-1; 8 bases agree with TRBD2. This CDR3 contains 15 residues. Germline CDR1 and CDR2: MDHEN and SYDVKM. With V trimmed by 4 bases and J by 7 bases, 9 bases remained unmatched. The CDR3 nucleotides are TGTGCCAGCAGTTCCCCTAGCGGGTTAGGGAATGAGCAGTTCTTC. Translated, it gives CASSSPSGLGNEQFF.

In its sample, this clone was seen a few times. The J gene is TRBJ2-1, the V gene TRBV27; D is ambiguous. The CDR3 spans 13 residues. Trimming pared 3 bases from V and 5 bases from J, leaving 8 bases between. Germline V gene lookup returns CDR1 MNHEY and CDR2 SMNVEV (reference sequence). This CDR3 reads CASSFPGNNEQFF. DNA for the CDR3: TGTGCCAGCAGTTTCCCAGGAAACAATGAGCAGTTCTTC.